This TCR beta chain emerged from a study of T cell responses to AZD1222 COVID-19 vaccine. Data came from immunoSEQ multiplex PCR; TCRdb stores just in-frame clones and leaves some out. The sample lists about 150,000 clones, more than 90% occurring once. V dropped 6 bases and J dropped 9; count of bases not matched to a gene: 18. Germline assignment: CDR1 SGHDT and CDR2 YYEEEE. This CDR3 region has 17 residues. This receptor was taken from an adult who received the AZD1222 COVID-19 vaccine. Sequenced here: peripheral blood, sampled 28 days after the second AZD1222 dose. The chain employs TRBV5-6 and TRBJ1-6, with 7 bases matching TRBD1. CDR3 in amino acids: CASNQGGVSFYGSPLHF. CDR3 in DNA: TGTGCCAGCAACCAGGGGGGGGTTTCGTTCTACGGTTCACCCCTCCACTTT.